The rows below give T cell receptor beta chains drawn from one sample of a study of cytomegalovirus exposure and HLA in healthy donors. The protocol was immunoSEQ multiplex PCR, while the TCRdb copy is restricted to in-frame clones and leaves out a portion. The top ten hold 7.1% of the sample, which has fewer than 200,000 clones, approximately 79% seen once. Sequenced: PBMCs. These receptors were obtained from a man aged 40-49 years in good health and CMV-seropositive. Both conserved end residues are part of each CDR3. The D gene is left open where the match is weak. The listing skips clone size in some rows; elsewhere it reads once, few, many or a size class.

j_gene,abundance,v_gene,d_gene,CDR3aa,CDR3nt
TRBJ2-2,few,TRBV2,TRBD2,CASRTRGGGTGELFF,TGTGCCAGCAGAACGCGGGGGGGCGGCACCGGGGAGCTGTTTTTT
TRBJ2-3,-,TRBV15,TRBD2,CATRPRTGTSGPTDTQYF,TGTGCCACCAGACCCCGTACCGGGACTAGCGGACCCACAGATACGCAGTATTTT
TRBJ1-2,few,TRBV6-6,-,CASSYETFYGYTF,TGTGCCAGCAGTTACGAGACATTCTATGGCTACACCTTC
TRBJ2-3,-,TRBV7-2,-,CASSLTRDKDTQYF,TGTGCCAGCAGCCTAACACGAGACAAAGATACGCAGTATTTT
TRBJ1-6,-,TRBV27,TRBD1,CASSQGGTAGSPLHF,TGTGCCAGCAGTCAAGGAGGGACAGCTGGATCACCCCTCCACTTT
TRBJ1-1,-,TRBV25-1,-,CASSDVRQSAEAFF,TGTGCCAGCAGTGACGTCCGACAGAGCGCTGAAGCTTTCTTT
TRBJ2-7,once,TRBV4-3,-,CASSQEVGGALSSYEQYF,TGCGCCAGCAGCCAAGAAGTAGGAGGGGCCCTTAGCTCCTACGAGCAGTACTTC
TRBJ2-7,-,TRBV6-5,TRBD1,CASRGMGQGYYEQYF,TGTGCCAGCAGGGGGATGGGACAGGGGTACTACGAGCAGTACTTC
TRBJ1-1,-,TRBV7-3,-,CASSQGGGVTEAFF,TGTGCCAGCAGCCAGGGAGGGGGGGTCACTGAAGCTTTCTTT
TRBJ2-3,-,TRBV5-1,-,CASSSTDTQYF,TGCGCCAGCAGCTCAACAGATACGCAGTATTTT
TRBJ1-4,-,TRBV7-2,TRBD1,CASSLVPGGDEKLFF,TGTGCCAGCAGCTTAGTGCCAGGGGGCGATGAAAAACTGTTTTTT
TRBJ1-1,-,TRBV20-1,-,CSALRDTEAFF,TGCAGTGCACTCAGGGACACTGAAGCTTTCTTT
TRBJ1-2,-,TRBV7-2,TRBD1,CASSPQRTGTYGYTF,TGTGCCAGCAGCCCCCAAAGGACAGGGACGTACGGCTACACCTTC
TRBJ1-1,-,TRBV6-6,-,CASSYGPENTEAFF,TGTGCCAGCAGTTACGGGCCAGAGAACACTGAAGCTTTCTTT
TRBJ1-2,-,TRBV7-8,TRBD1,CASTPIRQGAVYGYTF,TGTGCCAGCACCCCCATAAGACAGGGGGCAGTCTATGGCTACACCTTC
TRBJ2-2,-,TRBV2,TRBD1,CASSEDRGLTGELFF,TGTGCCAGCAGTGAGGACAGGGGTTTGACCGGGGAGCTGTTTTTT
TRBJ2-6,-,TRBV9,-,CASSDDPGVRALNVLTF,TGTGCCAGCAGCGACGATCCAGGGGTTAGGGCCCTCAACGTCCTGACTTTC
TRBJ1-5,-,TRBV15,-,CATSRTLGGGNQPQHF,TGTGCCACCAGCAGAACACTGGGGGGGGGCAATCAGCCCCAGCATTTT
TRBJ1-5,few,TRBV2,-,CASSARVRGNQPQHF,TGTGCCAGCAGTGCCAGGGTTAGAGGCAATCAGCCCCAGCATTTT
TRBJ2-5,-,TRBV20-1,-,CSATWGQTQYF,TGCAGTGCTACCTGGGGGCAGACCCAGTACTTC
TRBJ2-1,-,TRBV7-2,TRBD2,CASSLEVSGASYNEQFF,TGTGCCAGCAGCTTAGAAGTCAGCGGGGCCTCCTACAATGAGCAGTTCTTC
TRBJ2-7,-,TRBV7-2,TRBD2,CASSLASGGIYEQYF,TGTGCCAGCAGCTTAGCTAGCGGGGGCATCTACGAGCAGTACTTC
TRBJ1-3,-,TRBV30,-,CAWGGTTGNTIYF,TGTGCCTGGGGGGGGACGACCGGAAACACCATATATTTT
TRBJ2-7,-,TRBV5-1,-,CASSSSGGTPYEQYF,TGCGCCAGCAGCTCTTCCGGGGGAACCCCCTACGAGCAGTACTTC
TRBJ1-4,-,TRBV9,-,CASSVDGGAGVHEKLFF,TGTGCCAGCAGCGTAGACGGTGGGGCAGGGGTACATGAAAAACTGTTTTTT
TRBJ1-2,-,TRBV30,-,CAWGGTQANYGYTF,TGTGCCTGGGGAGGGACTCAAGCTAACTATGGCTACACCTTC
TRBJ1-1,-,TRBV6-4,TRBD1,CASSDSAGGSTEAFF,TGTGCCAGCAGTGACTCGGCAGGGGGTTCCACTGAAGCTTTCTTT
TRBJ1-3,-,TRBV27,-,CASSSGTPANTIYF,TGTGCCAGCAGTTCCGGGACTCCCGCAAACACCATATATTTT
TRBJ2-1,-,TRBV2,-,CASSEPSRIYNEQFF,TGTGCCAGCAGTGAACCATCGAGGATCTACAATGAGCAGTTCTTC
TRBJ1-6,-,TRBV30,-,CARGSGSTPLHF,TGTGCCAGAGGTTCGGGAAGCACACCCCTCCACTTT
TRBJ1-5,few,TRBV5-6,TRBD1,CASSLGGTGYQPQHF,TGTGCCAGCAGCTTGGGAGGGACAGGGTACCAGCCCCAGCATTTT
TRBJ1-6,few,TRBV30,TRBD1,CAWSPGTGISPLHF,TGTGCCTGGAGTCCCGGGACAGGGATTTCACCCCTCCACTTT
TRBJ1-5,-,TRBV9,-,CASSVGAFNQPQHF,TGTGCCAGCAGCGTAGGGGCCTTCAATCAGCCCCAGCATTTT
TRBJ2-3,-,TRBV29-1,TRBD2,CSVQAGVSTDTQYF,TGCAGCGTTCAAGCGGGGGTTAGCACAGATACGCAGTATTTT
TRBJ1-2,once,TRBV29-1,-,CSVDSQGGHGYTF,TGCAGCGTTGATTCTCAAGGGGGTCATGGCTACACCTTC
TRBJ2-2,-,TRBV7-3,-,CASSQGSNTGELFF,TGTGCCAGCAGCCAGGGGTCGAACACCGGGGAGCTGTTTTTT
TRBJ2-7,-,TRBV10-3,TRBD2,CASGEGTSGISYEQYF,TGTGCCTCCGGTGAGGGGACTAGCGGGATCTCCTACGAGCAGTACTTC
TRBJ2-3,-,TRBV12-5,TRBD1,CASGSDRGGDTQYF,TGTGCTAGTGGTTCGGACAGGGGAGGAGATACGCAGTATTTT
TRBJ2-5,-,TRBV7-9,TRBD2,CASSLERGFETQYF,TGTGCCAGCAGCTTAGAGCGGGGGTTTGAGACCCAGTACTTC